Sequencing of this T cell receptor (beta chain) was carried out in a study of cytomegalovirus exposure and HLA in healthy donors. TCRdb keeps only in-frame clones here, not all; method: immunoSEQ multiplex PCR. The sample has 100,000 to 150,000 clones; approximately 95% are singletons. Germline V gene lookup returns CDR1 SGHTA and CDR2 FQGTGA. The V and J ends lost 11 bases and 4 bases, in that order; junction bases with no gene match: 5. This CDR3 is built from 13 residues. This TCR was sampled from a man in his late teens or twenties in good health and CMV-seronegative. Material: PBMCs. The rearrangement joins TRBV7-3 to TRBJ2-3; 11 bases align to TRBD1. CDR3 sequence (DNA): TGTGCCCCTCCGGGACAGGGGGCAGATACGCAGTATTTT. Translating it yields CAPPGQGADTQYF.